Sequencing of this T cell receptor (beta chain) was carried out in a study of T cell responses to AZD1222 COVID-19 vaccine. The germline CDR1 and CDR2 sequences are MGHRA and YSYEKL. V was shortened by 0 bases and J by 10 bases, with 10 bases between the two germline ends. This CDR3 contains 13 residues. For this clone: Its antigen is not identified.

Clones were sequenced by immunoSEQ multiplex PCR, and TCRdb holds only the in-frame ones, with some missing. This table holds some 140,000 clones, over 85% found once. Whole-study findings and limits: Sampling that yielded the repertoires occurred only after the peak T cell response. Just a handful of AZD1222 recipients tested seropositive at baseline.

The chain carries TRBV4-1 and TRBJ1-3; D gene unclear. Sequences were derived from peripheral blood, sampled 28 days after the second AZD1222 dose. The clonotype originates from an adult who received the AZD1222 COVID-19 vaccine. The CDR3 DNA follows: TGCGCCAGCAGCCAAGATCGTAAGGGAACCATATATTTT. Translation gives CASSQDRKGTIYF.